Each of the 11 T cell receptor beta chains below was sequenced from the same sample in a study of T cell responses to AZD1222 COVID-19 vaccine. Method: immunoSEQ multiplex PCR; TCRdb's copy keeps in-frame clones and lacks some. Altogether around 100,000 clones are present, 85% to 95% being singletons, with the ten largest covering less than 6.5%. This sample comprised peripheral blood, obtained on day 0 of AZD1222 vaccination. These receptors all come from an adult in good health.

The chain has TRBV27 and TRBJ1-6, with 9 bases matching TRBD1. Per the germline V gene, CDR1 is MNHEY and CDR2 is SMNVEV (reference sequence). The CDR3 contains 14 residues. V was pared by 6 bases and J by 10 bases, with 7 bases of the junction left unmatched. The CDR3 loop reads CASSFGQGNSPLHF. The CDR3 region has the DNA TGTGCCAGCAGCTTCGGACAGGGGAACTCACCCCTCCACTTT.

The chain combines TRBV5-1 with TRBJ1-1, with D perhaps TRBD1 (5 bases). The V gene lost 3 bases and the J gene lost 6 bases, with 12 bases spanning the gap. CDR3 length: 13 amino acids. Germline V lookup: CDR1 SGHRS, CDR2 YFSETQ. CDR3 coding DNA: TGCGCCAGCAGCTACACGGGGGGACCTGAAGCTTTCTTT. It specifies CASSYTGGPEAFF.

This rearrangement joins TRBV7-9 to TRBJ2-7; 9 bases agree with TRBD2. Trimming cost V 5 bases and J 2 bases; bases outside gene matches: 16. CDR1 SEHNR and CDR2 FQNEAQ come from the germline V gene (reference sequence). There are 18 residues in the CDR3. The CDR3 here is CASSRGTSDGGRAYEQYF. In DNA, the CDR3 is TGTGCCAGCAGCCGCGGGACAAGTGACGGCGGGAGGGCCTACGAGCAGTACTTC.

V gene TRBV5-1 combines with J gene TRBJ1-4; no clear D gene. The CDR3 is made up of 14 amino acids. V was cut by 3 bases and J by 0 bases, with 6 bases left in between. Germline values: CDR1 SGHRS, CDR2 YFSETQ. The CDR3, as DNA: TGCGCCAGCAGCTCCCGATCAACTAATGAAAAACTGTTTTTT. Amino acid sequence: CASSSRSTNEKLFF.

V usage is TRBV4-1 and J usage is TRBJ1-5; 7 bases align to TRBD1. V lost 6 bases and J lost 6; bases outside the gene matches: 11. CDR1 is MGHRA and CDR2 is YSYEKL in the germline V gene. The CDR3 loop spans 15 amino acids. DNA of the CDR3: TGCGCCAGCAGTCCGACAGGGTCGACCCGTCAGCCCCAGCATTTT. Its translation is CASSPTGSTRQPQHF.

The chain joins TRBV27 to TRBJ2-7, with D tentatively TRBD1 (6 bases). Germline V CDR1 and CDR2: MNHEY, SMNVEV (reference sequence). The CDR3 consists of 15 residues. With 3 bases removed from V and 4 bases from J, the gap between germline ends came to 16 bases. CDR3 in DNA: TGTGCCAGCAGTTTTTTGAGGCGGCAGGGGTACGAGCAGTACTTC. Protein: CASSFLRRQGYEQYF.

Written as DNA, the CDR3 is TGTGCCACCGATGGGGATCGGGCTAGCGGGAGTGGTGAGCAGTTCTTC. Protein: CATDGDRASGSGEQFF. V is TRBV19 and J is TRBJ2-1; 10 bases align to TRBD2. CDR1 is LNHDA and CDR2 is SQIVND in the germline V gene (reference sequence). V gave up 10 bases and J gave up 9 bases; unmatched junction bases: 18. The CDR3 contains 16 residues.

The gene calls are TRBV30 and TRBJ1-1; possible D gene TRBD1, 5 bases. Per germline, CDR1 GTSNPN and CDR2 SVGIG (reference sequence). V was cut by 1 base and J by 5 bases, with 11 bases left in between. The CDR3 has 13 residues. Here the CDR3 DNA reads TGTGCCTGGAGTGCGACAGTGGGGACTGAAGCTTTCTTT. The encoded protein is CAWSATVGTEAFF.

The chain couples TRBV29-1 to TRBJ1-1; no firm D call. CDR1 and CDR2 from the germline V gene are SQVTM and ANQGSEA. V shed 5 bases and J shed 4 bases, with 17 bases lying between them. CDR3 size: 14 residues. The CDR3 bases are TGCAGCGTTTCCCTCTCGTCCCGAGGCACTGAAGCTTTCTTT. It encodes CSVSLSSRGTEAFF.

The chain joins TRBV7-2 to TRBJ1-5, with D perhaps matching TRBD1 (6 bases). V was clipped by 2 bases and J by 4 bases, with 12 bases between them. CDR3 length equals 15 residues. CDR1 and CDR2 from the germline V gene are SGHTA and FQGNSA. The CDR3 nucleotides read TGTGCCAGCAGCTTAACCCCAGGGGCGAATCAGCCCCAGCATTTT. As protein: CASSLTPGANQPQHF. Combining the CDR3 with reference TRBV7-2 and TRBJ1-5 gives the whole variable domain GAGVSQSPSNKVTEKGKDVELRCDPISGHTALYWYRQSLGQGLEFLIYFQGNSAPDKSGLPSDRFSAERTGGSVSTLTIQRTQQEDSAVYLCASSLTPGANQPQHFGDGTRLSIL.

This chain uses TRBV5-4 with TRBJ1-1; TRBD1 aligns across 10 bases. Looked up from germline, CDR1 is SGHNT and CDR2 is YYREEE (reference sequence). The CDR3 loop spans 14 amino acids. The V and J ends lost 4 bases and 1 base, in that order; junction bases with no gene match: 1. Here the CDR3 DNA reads TGTGCCAGCAGCAGACAGGGGGCGAACACTGAAGCTTTCTTT. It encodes CASSRQGANTEAFF.